Listed below are T cell receptor beta chains from one sample, sequenced in a study of T cells after yellow fever vaccination. TCRdb passed the 5' RACE reads through MiXCR, listing each CDR3 protein once. The table shows 500,000 to 700,000 distinct CDR3 sequences, with approximately 21% occurring only once. Sample: PBMCs, taken 15 days after the yellow fever booster vaccination. Receptor source: a man aged 25-45 years who received the YFV17D yellow fever vaccine. Each CDR3 is given with its conserved first and last residue. The D gene is left open where the match is weak. Clone size is given for some rows only: seen once, a few or many times, or a class if the clone is expanded.

>TRBD2|TRBV5-1|TRBJ2-3|-
TGCGCCAGCAGCTACCAACCCTCCGGGACTTCCACAAGCGGGAGGTCCCAGGGGACGCAGTATTTT
CASSYQPSGTSTSGRSQGTQYF
>-|TRBV7-2|TRBJ2-2|few
TGTGCCAGCAGCTTAGTTCTTTCCACCGGGGAGCTGTTTTTT
CASSLVLSTGELFF
>TRBD2|TRBV20-1|TRBJ2-1|-
TGCAGTGCTGAAAGCGGGAGCGCTGGCAATGAGCAGTTCTTC
CSAESGSAGNEQFF
>-|TRBV7-8|TRBJ2-7|few
TGTGCCAGCAGCTTAATGGGTGGGACCTCACGAGGGTACGAGCAGTACTTC
CASSLMGGTSRGYEQYF
>-|TRBV1|TRBJ2-2|-
TGCACCAGCAGCCAAGATAGGGCGACAACGAACACCGGGGAGCTGTTTTTT
CTSSQDRATTNTGELFF
>-|TRBV9|TRBJ2-2|-
TGTGCCAGCAGCGTAGAGGAGGGGGACAACACCGGGGAGCTGTTTTTT
CASSVEEGDNTGELFF
>-|TRBV7-6|TRBJ2-2|few
TGTGCCAGCAGCTCCGAGGTTCCCGGGGAGCTGTTTTTT
CASSSEVPGELFF
>TRBD2|TRBV5-5|TRBJ2-1|few
TGTGCCAGCAGCTCACTAGCGGGAGGCATCAAGAACAATGAGCAGTTCTTC
CASSSLAGGIKNNEQFF
>-|TRBV12-3/TRBV12-4|TRBJ2-7|few
TGTGCCAGCAGCCGCGGGACCCAGGTCTACGAGCAGTACTTC
CASSRGTQVYEQYF
>TRBD2|TRBV7-2|TRBJ2-2|few
TGTGCCAGCAGCTTAGGAGCGGGAGGGATCACCGGGGAGCTGTTTTTT
CASSLGAGGITGELFF
>TRBD2|TRBV20-1|TRBJ2-1|few
TGCAGTGCTAGATTGCCTAGCGGGAGCGGTAGTAATGAGCAGTTCTTC
CSARLPSGSGSNEQFF
>-|TRBV10-3|TRBJ2-7|-
TGTGCCATCGGCGGGACTTCCCTCGCGGAGCAGTACTTC
CAIGGTSLAEQYF
>TRBD2|TRBV20-1|TRBJ2-3|few
TGCAGTGCTAGAGAGGGGGGGTCAGATACGCAGTATTTT
CSAREGGSDTQYF
>-|TRBV7-2|TRBJ2-4|-
TGTGCCAGCAGCGAACAGGTGTACGACATTCAGTACTTC
CASSEQVYDIQYF
>-|TRBV7-9|TRBJ2-1|-
TGTGCCAGCAGCTTCAACCTCGAGAATGAGCAGTTCTTC
CASSFNLENEQFF
>-|TRBV29-1|TRBJ1-5|few
TGCAGCGTTGCGCTGGAGGGGTTAAATCAGCCCCAGCATTTT
CSVALEGLNQPQHF